The text below deals with one TCR beta chain. The record originates from a study of blood T cell repertoires in COVID-19. Study overall: From the United States, Italy and Spain came samples of acute and convalescent COVID-19.

Losses at the gene ends were 5 bases for V and 2 bases for J; bases not matched to a gene: 12. CDR1 is LNHDA, CDR2 SQIVND, per germline (reference sequence). The CDR3 is 17 residues long. Here immunoSEQ multiplex PCR was the method, and the copy in TCRdb shows in-frame clones only, minus some. Of 130,000 to 150,000 clones listed, under 80% are singletons. The sequence came from a man in his sixties with acute or convalescent COVID-19. Source material: peripheral blood. This chain connects TRBV19 to TRBJ1-2, with 9 positions matching TRBD1. CDR3 amino acids: CASSAYLGTGRNYGYTF. The DNA of the CDR3 is TGTGCCAGTAGTGCTTACTTGGGGACAGGGAGAAACTATGGCTACACCTTC.